The clone carrying this TCR beta chain has a single count. Its target is unknown. V lost 5 bases and J lost 1; bases outside the gene matches: 6. Germline lookup yields CDR1 LNHDA and CDR2 SQIVND (reference sequence). CDR3 length: 15 amino acids. This sample was included in a study of shared clonotypes between healthy human individuals. Regarding the study as a whole: An anticipated effect of sequencing depth on clonotype sharing among donors was recognized.

Every subset's genomic DNA went evenly onto several immunoSEQ plates. Assay: immunoSEQ multiplex PCR; the TCRdb copy retains only in-frame clones and omits some. The sample records about 2.1 million clones, 80% to 95% being singletons. Naive CD8 cells lacked CD45RO, underwent positive selection for CCR7 and left out terminally differentiated effector memory CD45RA+ cells. Sequencing used naive CD8+ T cells from PBMCs. The chain couples TRBV19 to TRBJ2-7, with 9 bases lining up with TRBD2. This TCR derives from a man younger than 35 in good health. Some clones in this sample may be carry-over from other donors' samples. The CDR3: CASSPYLAGSYEQYF. DNA for the CDR3: TGTGCCAGTAGTCCCTACCTAGCGGGGTCCTACGAGCAGTACTTC.